These T cell receptor beta chains were read from a single sample in a study of response to subunit inactivated influenza vaccine. TCRdb reanalysed the RT-PCR reads using MiXCR and keeps one entry per CDR3 protein. Here the sample spans 430,000 or so distinct CDR3 sequences, around 9.9% being singletons. This sample comprised PBMCs from blood, obtained around seven weeks after vaccination. The receptors here all came from a man in his fifties who received an inactivated influenza vaccine. Both conserved end residues are trimmed from each CDR3. The size entry is marked missing in some rows and otherwise reads once, few, many or a size class.

V: TRBV20-1; J: TRBJ1-1; size: NA; CDR3: SAIRGVVATEAF
V: TRBV10-3; J: TRBJ2-3; size: many; CDR3: AISEPHGGSDTQY
V: TRBV12-3/TRBV12-4; J: TRBJ2-1; size: NA; CDR3: ASRLTGTYNEQF
V: TRBV10-3; J: TRBJ1-1; size: few; CDR3: AISENPGSNTEAF
V: TRBV6-5; J: TRBJ1-5; size: few; CDR3: ASSSLWGAGQPQH
V: TRBV7-2; J: TRBJ2-2; size: few; CDR3: ASSLVRQLSTGELF
V: TRBV20-1; J: TRBJ2-2; size: NA; CDR3: SATEGRVTGELF
V: TRBV20-1; J: TRBJ2-2; size: many; CDR3: SARDRGIWSTGELF
V: TRBV7-2; J: TRBJ2-1; size: many; CDR3: ASSLVLGTSNEQF
V: TRBV7-2; J: TRBJ2-7; size: few; CDR3: ASSPRDRFYEQY
V: TRBV29-1; J: TRBJ2-1; size: many; CDR3: SAETSGEQF
V: TRBV20-1; J: TRBJ2-7; size: few; CDR3: SASTQRISYEQY
V: TRBV29-1; J: TRBJ2-1; size: NA; CDR3: SVRRSSGGRYNEQF
V: TRBV7-2; J: TRBJ2-3; size: few; CDR3: ASSPTTGTSDTQY
V: TRBV4-3; J: TRBJ2-1; size: few; CDR3: ASSLLIGATDHNEQF
V: TRBV28; J: TRBJ1-5; size: few; CDR3: ASSRLGQTGVEYQPQH
V: TRBV10-3; J: TRBJ2-7; size: NA; CDR3: AISWGLRDGYEQY
V: TRBV2; J: TRBJ2-1; size: NA; CDR3: ASEVERENEQF
V: TRBV6-6; J: TRBJ2-5; size: NA; CDR3: ASSGEGQETQY
V: TRBV9; J: TRBJ2-7; size: NA; CDR3: ASSVMSVQGQGEQY
V: TRBV6-1; J: TRBJ1-5; size: many; CDR3: ASTELTYQYSNQPQH
V: TRBV20-1; J: TRBJ2-7; size: many; CDR3: SASSGAYEQY
V: TRBV20-1; J: TRBJ2-1; size: many; CDR3: SARPTGTSGYNEQF
V: TRBV24-1; J: TRBJ2-2; size: NA; CDR3: ATSDFGTNTGELF
V: TRBV20-1; J: TRBJ2-2; size: NA; CDR3: SARDFNGSVELF
V: TRBV29-1; J: TRBJ2-1; size: many; CDR3: SASPGIINEQF
V: TRBV15; J: TRBJ1-2; size: few; CDR3: ATSKGISNYGYT
V: TRBV2; J: TRBJ1-4; size: NA; CDR3: ASSEQGSTNEKLF
V: TRBV24-1; J: TRBJ2-3; size: few; CDR3: ATGMEAGNTDTQY
V: TRBV20-1; J: TRBJ2-5; size: NA; CDR3: SAELAGEGETQY
V: TRBV2; J: TRBJ2-7; size: NA; CDR3: ASLSNIYEQY
V: TRBV6-2/TRBV6-3; J: TRBJ2-3; size: NA; CDR3: ASSWGIGDTQY
V: TRBV24-1; J: TRBJ2-1; size: many; CDR3: ATSDLGLAGGEQF
V: TRBV29-1; J: TRBJ2-1; size: few; CDR3: SVGLGLGGGADEQF
V: TRBV4-1; J: TRBJ2-3; size: few; CDR3: ASSQDQFSTDTQY
V: TRBV29-1; J: TRBJ2-5; size: NA; CDR3: SVEYVWGLQPQETQY
V: TRBV6-5; J: TRBJ2-5; size: many; CDR3: ASSYGAELSKETQY
V: TRBV15; J: TRBJ2-1; size: NA; CDR3: ATSRENGIYNEQF
V: TRBV4-3; J: TRBJ1-2; size: NA; CDR3: ASSQDLRSYGYT
V: TRBV28; J: TRBJ2-1; size: many; CDR3: ASSFAGTSGSNEQF
V: TRBV20-1; J: TRBJ2-6; size: few; CDR3: SARVVSGANVLT
V: TRBV7-2; J: TRBJ2-2; size: many; CDR3: ASSLAGGGTGELF
V: TRBV5-5; J: TRBJ2-5; size: NA; CDR3: ASSQGQVKETQY
V: TRBV20-1; J: TRBJ2-7; size: NA; CDR3: SAWRGGGGYSSYEQY
V: TRBV5-1; J: TRBJ2-1; size: many; CDR3: ASSPQPGSGSYNEQF
V: TRBV20-1; J: TRBJ1-6; size: few; CDR3: SARTGQGVSPLH
V: TRBV24-1; J: TRBJ2-1; size: NA; CDR3: ATSDDSYNEQF
V: TRBV20-1; J: TRBJ2-5; size: few; CDR3: SARLAGGETQY
V: TRBV6-1; J: TRBJ1-5; size: few; CDR3: ASSGTVGPQPQH
V: TRBV20-1; J: TRBJ2-1; size: NA; CDR3: SAPELAGNEQF
V: TRBV28; J: TRBJ1-5; size: few; CDR3: ASGVGNQPQH
V: TRBV20-1; J: TRBJ2-4; size: many; CDR3: SARGRSKNIQY
V: TRBV20-1; J: TRBJ1-5; size: many; CDR3: SARYPGQRNNQPQH
V: TRBV20-1; J: TRBJ2-1; size: few; CDR3: SARVGGSLNNEQF
V: TRBV4-1; J: TRBJ2-2; size: few; CDR3: ASSQDWNSGAAGELF
V: TRBV9; J: TRBJ1-2; size: NA; CDR3: ASSAGTMGRGGGYT
V: TRBV7-9; J: TRBJ2-3; size: NA; CDR3: ASTQGRGSTDTQY